Each of the 14 T cell receptor beta chains below was sequenced from the same sample in a study of blood T cell repertoires in COVID-19. Using immunoSEQ multiplex PCR, the repertoire was profiled, and TCRdb retains in-frame clones only, with some absent. The table has about 160,000 clones, roughly 87% seen once. The sample taken for sequencing was peripheral blood. These receptors originate from an older woman who had recovered from COVID-19.

The rearrangement uses TRBV4-1 and TRBJ2-2; TRBD1 might be the D (6 bases). The V and J ends lost 3 bases and 4 bases respectively, with 18 bases between them. This CDR3 region has 17 residues. CDR1 and CDR2 (germline): MGHRA, YSYEKL. As DNA, the CDR3 is TGCGCCAGCAGCCACCCTTTAGACAGGTCCGGCACCGGGGAGCTGTTTTTT. Translation gives CASSHPLDRSGTGELFF.

J is TRBJ1-6 and V is TRBV18, with D unresolved. There are 15 residues in the CDR3. From germline, CDR1 is KGHSH and CDR2 LQKENI. The V gene lost 6 bases and the J gene lost 7 bases, with 16 bases spanning the gap. The CDR3 reads CASSPGVPRNSPLHF. CDR3 coding DNA: TGTGCCAGCTCCCCCGGGGTCCCGCGGAATTCACCCCTCCACTTT.

The rearrangement uses TRBV28 and TRBJ2-2, with TRBD1 matching 7 bases. Germline V gene lookup returns CDR1 MDHEN and CDR2 SYDVKM. With V trimmed by 11 bases and J by 0 bases, 3 bases remained unmatched. The CDR3 loop spans 13 amino acids. CDR3 loop: CAGGQTNTGELFF. The DNA of the CDR3 is TGTGCCGGGGGACAGACGAACACCGGGGAGCTGTTTTTT. Full variable domain (missing parts from reference TRBV28 and TRBJ2-2): DVKVTQSSRYLVKRTGEKVFLECVQDMDHENMFWYRQDPGLGLRLIYFSYDVKMKEKGDIPEGYSVSREKKERFSLILESASTNQTSMYLCAGGQTNTGELFFGEGSRLTVL.

This sequence joins TRBV23-1 and TRBJ2-7, with unresolved D. TRBV23-1 belongs to the ORF category, with a function that is uncertain. The CDR3 covers 13 residues. V gave up 0 bases and J gave up 4 bases, with 7 bases separating them. The CDR3 is CASSQSSEYEQYF. As DNA, the CDR3 is TGCGCCAGCAGTCAATCATCGGAGTACGAGCAGTACTTC.

The chain employs TRBV6-2 or TRBV6-3 and TRBJ1-2; 7 positions agree with TRBD1. The V gene's germline CDR1 is MNHEY and CDR2 SVGEGT. The V gene end was trimmed by 5 bases and the J gene end by 5 bases; junction bases not matched to a gene: 5. The CDR3 sequence is 13 residues long. The CDR3 is CASSDGQEYGYTF. Here the CDR3 DNA reads TGTGCCAGCAGTGATGGACAGGAGTATGGCTACACCTTC.

As to this clone: The sample has other DNA sequences that encode this CDR3 too. V and J are TRBV28 and TRBJ2-7; TRBD1 aligns across 8 bases. Germline lookup yields CDR1 MDHEN and CDR2 SYDVKM. The V segment lost 5 bases and the J segment 6 bases; nucleotides outside the gene matches: 9. The CDR3 is 14 residues long. The CDR3 nucleotides are TGTGCCAGCAGTCCCGGGACAGGCCGCGGCGAGCAGTACTTC. As protein: CASSPGTGRGEQYF.

This sequence joins TRBV5-1 and TRBJ1-2; D unclear. The CDR3 spans 17 residues. Trimming took 4 bases from V and 4 from J, leaving 23 bases between them. In germline, CDR1 is SGHRS, CDR2 YFSETQ. CDR3 bases: TGCGCCAGCAGCCGAGTGCGTCTATCACCCCCCTCCTATGGCTACACCTTC. Protein sequence: CASSRVRLSPPSYGYTF.

This clone was counted once. This sequence joins TRBV3-1 (or the pseudogene TRBV3-2) and TRBJ1-6, with 8 nucleotides matching TRBD1. J was trimmed by 10 bases and V by 4 bases; bases with no gene match: 6. Per germline, CDR1 LGHDT and CDR2 YNNKEL (reference sequence). The CDR3 contains 14 residues. The CDR3 loop is CASSLPTGESPLHF. The DNA for the CDR3 is TGTGCCAGCAGCCTTCCGACAGGGGAATCACCCCTCCACTTT.

The genes are TRBV4-1 and TRBJ2-3; D may be TRBD2 (5 bases). Per germline, CDR1 MGHRA and CDR2 YSYEKL. This CDR3 has 16 amino acids. V was trimmed by 1 base and J by 0 bases, leaving 11 bases between them. The CDR3 region is CASSQVGVASTDTQYF. For the CDR3, the DNA is TGCGCCAGCAGCCAAGTCGGGGTAGCTAGCACAGATACGCAGTATTTT.

V usage is TRBV5-5 and J usage is TRBJ1-1; 8 bases match TRBD1. The CDR3 sequence is 13 residues long. The trim removed 4 bases at V and 4 bases at J, leaving 3 bases unmatched. Germline loops: CDR1 SGHKS, CDR2 YYEKEE (reference sequence). The CDR3 protein is CASSQQGVTEAFF. The CDR3 DNA is TGTGCCAGCAGCCAACAGGGGGTCACTGAAGCTTTCTTT.

V is TRBV28 and J is TRBJ2-7; D is ambiguous. The CDR3 extends over 14 amino acids. Germline V gene sequence: CDR1 MDHEN, CDR2 SYDVKM. Trimming left V 2 bases short and J 2 bases short, with 10 bases between. The chain's CDR3 is CASSLIQRPYEQYF. DNA of the CDR3: TGTGCCAGCAGTTTAATCCAGCGCCCCTACGAGCAGTACTTC.

This chain links TRBV19 with TRBJ1-4, with D hard to call. The V end lost 7 bases, the J end lost 0 bases, and 15 bases lay between the germline ends. This CDR3 is 16 amino acids long. The germline V gene has CDR1 LNHDA and CDR2 SQIVND (reference sequence). This chain's CDR3 is CASNPRLEATNEKLFF. The CDR3 nucleotides are TGTGCCAGTAACCCGAGGTTGGAAGCAACTAATGAAAAACTGTTTTTT.

Only one count was recorded for this clone. This sequence joins TRBV2 and TRBJ1-4; 9 positions match TRBD1. The CDR3 has 15 residues. Trimming cost V 4 bases and J 8 bases; bases outside gene matches: 8. Per germline, CDR1 SNHLY and CDR2 FYNNEI. The CDR3 nucleotides read TGTGCCAGCAGTGCACAGGGGGCGCGGGGCGAAAAACTGTTTTTT. The encoded protein is CASSAQGARGEKLFF.

This clone has a single count. V is TRBV29-1 and J is TRBJ2-5; no definite D call. The CDR3 runs to 13 residues. V shed 3 bases and J shed 5 bases, with 13 bases lying between them. Germline V gene lookup returns CDR1 SQVTM and CDR2 ANQGSEA. The CDR3 DNA follows: TGCAGCGTTGAGAGACACCTCGCGGAGACCCAGTACTTC. It yields the protein CSVERHLAETQYF.